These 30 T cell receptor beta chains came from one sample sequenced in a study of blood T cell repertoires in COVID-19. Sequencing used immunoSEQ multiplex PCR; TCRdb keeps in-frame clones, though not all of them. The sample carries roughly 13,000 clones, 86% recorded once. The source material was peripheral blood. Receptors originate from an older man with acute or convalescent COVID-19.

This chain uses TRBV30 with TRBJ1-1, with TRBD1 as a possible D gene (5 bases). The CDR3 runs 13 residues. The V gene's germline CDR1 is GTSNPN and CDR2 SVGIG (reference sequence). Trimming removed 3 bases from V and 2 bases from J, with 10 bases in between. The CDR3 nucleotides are TGTGCCTGGAGCCTCCAGGGTAACACTGAAGCTTTCTTT. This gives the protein CAWSLQGNTEAFF.

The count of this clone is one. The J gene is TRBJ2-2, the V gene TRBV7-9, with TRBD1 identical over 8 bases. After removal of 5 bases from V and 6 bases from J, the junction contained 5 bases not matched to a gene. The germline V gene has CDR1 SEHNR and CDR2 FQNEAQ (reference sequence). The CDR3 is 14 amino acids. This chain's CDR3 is CASSRTGRAGELFF. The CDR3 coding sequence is TGTGCCAGCAGCCGGACAGGGCGGGCCGGGGAGCTGTTTTTT.

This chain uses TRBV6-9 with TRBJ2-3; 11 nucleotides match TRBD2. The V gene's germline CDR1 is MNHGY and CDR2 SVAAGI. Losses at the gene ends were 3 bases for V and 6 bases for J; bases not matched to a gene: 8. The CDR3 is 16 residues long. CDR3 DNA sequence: TGTGCCAGCAGTTACGGGACTAGCGGTTGGGTGGATACGCAGTATTTT. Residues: CASSYGTSGWVDTQYF.

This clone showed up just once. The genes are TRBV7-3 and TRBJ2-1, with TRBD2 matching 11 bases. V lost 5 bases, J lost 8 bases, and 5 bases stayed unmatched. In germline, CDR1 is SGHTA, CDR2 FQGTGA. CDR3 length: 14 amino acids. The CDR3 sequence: CASSASGGYHEQFF. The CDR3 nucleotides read TGTGCCAGCAGCGCTAGCGGGGGGTACCATGAGCAGTTCTTC.

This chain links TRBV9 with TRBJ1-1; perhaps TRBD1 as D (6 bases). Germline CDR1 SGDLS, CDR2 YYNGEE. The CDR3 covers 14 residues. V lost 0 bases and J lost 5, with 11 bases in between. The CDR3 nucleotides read TGTGCCAGCAGCGTAGAGGGGGGGTATACTGAAGCTTTCTTT. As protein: CASSVEGGYTEAFF. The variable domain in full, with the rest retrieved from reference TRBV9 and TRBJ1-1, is DSGVTQTPKHLITATGQRVTLRCSPRSGDLSVYWYQQSLDQGLQFLIQYYNGEERAKGNILERFSAQQFPDLHSELNLSSLELGDSALYFCASSVEGGYTEAFFGQGTRLTVV.

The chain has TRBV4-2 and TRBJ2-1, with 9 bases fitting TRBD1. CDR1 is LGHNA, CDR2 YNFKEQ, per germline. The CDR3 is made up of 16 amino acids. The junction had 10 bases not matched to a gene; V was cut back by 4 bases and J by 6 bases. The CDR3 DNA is TGTGCCAGCAGCCCCCTCCTAGGACAGGGGTCCAATGAGCAGTTCTTC. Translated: CASSPLLGQGSNEQFF.

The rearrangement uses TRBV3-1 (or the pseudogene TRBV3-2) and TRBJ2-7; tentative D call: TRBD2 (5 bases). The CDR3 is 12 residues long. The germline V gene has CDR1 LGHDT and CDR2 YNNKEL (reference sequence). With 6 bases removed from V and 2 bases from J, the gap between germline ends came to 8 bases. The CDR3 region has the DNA TGTGCCAGCAGGAGCGGAACCTACGAGCAGTACTTC. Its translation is CASRSGTYEQYF.

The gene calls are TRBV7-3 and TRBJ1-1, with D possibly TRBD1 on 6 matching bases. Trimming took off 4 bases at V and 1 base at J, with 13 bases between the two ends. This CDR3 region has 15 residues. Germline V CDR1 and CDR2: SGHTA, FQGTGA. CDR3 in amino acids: CASSSQGSANTEAFF. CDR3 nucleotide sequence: TGTGCCAGCAGCTCACAGGGCTCCGCGAACACTGAAGCTTTCTTT.

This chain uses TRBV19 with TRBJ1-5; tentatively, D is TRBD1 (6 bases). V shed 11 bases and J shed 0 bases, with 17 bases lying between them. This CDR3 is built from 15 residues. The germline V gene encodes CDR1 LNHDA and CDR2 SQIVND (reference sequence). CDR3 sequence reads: CASRGTVNSNQPQHF. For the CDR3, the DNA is TGTGCCTCAAGGGGGACGGTTAATAGCAATCAGCCCCAGCATTTT.

The CDR3 DNA is TGTGCCAGCAGCCAATCACGAGGGTCCGGAAACACCATATATTTT. Its translation is CASSQSRGSGNTIYF. The chain joins TRBV16 to TRBJ1-3; D gene ambiguous. This CDR3 has 15 amino acids. Germline V gene lookup returns CDR1 KGHSY and CDR2 FQNENV. Trimming stripped 0 bases from V and 4 bases from J, with 10 bases between.

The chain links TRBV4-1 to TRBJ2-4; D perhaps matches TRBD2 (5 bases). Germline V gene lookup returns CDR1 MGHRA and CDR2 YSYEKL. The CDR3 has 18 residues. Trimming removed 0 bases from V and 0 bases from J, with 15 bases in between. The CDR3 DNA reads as TGCGCCAGCAGCCAAGATCTTATTGGAGGAGGAGCCAAAAACATTCAGTACTTC. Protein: CASSQDLIGGGAKNIQYF.

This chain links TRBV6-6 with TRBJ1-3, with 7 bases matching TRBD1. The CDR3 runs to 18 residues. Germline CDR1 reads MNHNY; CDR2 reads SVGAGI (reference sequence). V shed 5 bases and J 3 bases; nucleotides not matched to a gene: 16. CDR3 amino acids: CASSPISFTGADGNTIYF. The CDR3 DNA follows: TGTGCCAGCAGTCCTATAAGCTTTACAGGGGCCGATGGAAACACCATATATTTT.

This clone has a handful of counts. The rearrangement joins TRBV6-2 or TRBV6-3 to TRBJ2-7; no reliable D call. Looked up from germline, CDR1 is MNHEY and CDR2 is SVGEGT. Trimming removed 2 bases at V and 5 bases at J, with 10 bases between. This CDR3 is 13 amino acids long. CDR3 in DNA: TGTGCCAGCAGTTACCCGGCGGTGGACGAGCAGTACTTC. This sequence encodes CASSYPAVDEQYF.

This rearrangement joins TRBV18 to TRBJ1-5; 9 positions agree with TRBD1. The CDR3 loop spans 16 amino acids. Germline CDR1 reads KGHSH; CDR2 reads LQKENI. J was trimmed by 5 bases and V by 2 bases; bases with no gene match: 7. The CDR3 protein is CASSPVPGQGYQPQHF. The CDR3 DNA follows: TGTGCCAGCTCACCAGTTCCGGGACAGGGTTATCAGCCCCAGCATTTT.

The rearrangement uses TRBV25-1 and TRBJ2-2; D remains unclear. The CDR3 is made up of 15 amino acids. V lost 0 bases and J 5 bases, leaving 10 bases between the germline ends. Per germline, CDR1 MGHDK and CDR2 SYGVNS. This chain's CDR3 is CASSEYMEWTGELFF. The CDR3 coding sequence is TGTGCCAGCAGTGAATATATGGAGTGGACCGGGGAGCTGTTTTTT.

CDR3: CASSLAGHLNTEAFF. The CDR3 DNA reads TGTGCCAGCAGCTTAGCGGGCCACCTGAACACTGAAGCTTTCTTT. The genes are TRBV7-9 and TRBJ1-1; D is uncertain. Trimming took off 0 bases at V and 0 bases at J, with 8 bases between the two ends. CDR1 is SEHNR, CDR2 FQNEAQ, per germline (reference sequence). The length of the CDR3 is 15 residues. The full variable domain, rest sourced from reference TRBV7-9 and TRBJ1-1, is DTGVSQNPRHKITKRGQNVTFRCDPISEHNRLYWYRQTLGQGPEFLTYFQNEAQLEKSRLLSDRFSAERPKGSFSTLEIQRTEQGDSAMYLCASSLAGHLNTEAFFGQGTRLTVV.

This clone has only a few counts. The CDR3 region has the DNA TGCGCCAGCGCGAGAGGATCCGGAGCCGGGGAGCTGTTTTTT. It encodes CASARGSGAGELFF. The chain couples TRBV5-1 to TRBJ2-2; D is uncertain. This CDR3 comprises 14 residues. From germline, CDR1 is SGHRS and CDR2 YFSETQ. The germline V and J ends were trimmed by 7 bases and 6 bases, with 16 bases remaining between them.

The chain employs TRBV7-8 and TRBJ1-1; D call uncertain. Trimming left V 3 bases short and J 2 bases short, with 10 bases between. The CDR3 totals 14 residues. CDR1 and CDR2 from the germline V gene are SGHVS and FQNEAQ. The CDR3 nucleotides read TGTGCCAGCAGCTTTTCAGGTATTAACACTGAAGCTTTCTTT. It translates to CASSFSGINTEAFF.

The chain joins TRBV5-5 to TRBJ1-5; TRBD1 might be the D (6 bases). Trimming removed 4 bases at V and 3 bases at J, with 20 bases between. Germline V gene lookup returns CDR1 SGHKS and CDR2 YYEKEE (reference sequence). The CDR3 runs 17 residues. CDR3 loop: CASSGRPDRIANQPQHF. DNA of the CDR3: TGTGCCAGCAGCGGGCGACCAGACAGGATAGCCAATCAGCCCCAGCATTTT.

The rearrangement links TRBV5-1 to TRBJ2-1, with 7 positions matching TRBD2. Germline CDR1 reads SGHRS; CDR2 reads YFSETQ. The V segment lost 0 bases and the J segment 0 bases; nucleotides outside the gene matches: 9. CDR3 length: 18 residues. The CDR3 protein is CASSLGSLADYSYNEQFF. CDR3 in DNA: TGCGCCAGCAGCTTGGGGTCCCTAGCGGACTACTCCTACAATGAGCAGTTCTTC. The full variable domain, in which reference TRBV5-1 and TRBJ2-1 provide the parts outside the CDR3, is KAGVTQTPRYLIKTRGQQVTLSCSPISGHRSVSWYQQTPGQGLQFLFEYFSETQRNKGNFPGRFSGRQFSNSRSEMNVSTLELGDSALYLCASSLGSLADYSYNEQFFGPGTRLTVL.

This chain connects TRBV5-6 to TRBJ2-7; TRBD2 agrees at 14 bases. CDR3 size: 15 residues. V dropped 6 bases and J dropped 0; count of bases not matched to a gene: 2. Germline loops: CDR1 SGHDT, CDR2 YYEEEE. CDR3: CASKTSGRASYEQYF. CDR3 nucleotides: TGTGCCAGCAAGACTAGCGGGAGGGCCTCCTACGAGCAGTACTTC.

The CDR3 loop is CASRSSSGRTDTQYF. Here the CDR3 DNA reads TGTGCCAGCCGCAGCTCCAGCGGGAGAACAGATACGCAGTATTTT. The V call is TRBV19, the J call TRBJ2-3; 8 positions match TRBD2. V dropped 9 bases and J dropped 3; count of bases not matched to a gene: 11. Looked up from germline, CDR1 is LNHDA and CDR2 is SQIVND (reference sequence). The CDR3 extends over 15 amino acids.

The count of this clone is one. CDR3 amino acids: CASSVSSGYSYEQYF. The CDR3, as DNA: TGTGCCAGCAGCGTGTCCAGCGGGTACTCCTACGAGCAGTACTTC. This chain joins TRBV9 and TRBJ2-7; the D gene is possibly TRBD2 (6 bases). This CDR3 contains 15 residues. The V end lost 2 bases, the J end lost 0 bases, and 12 bases lay between the germline ends. Germline values: CDR1 SGDLS, CDR2 YYNGEE.

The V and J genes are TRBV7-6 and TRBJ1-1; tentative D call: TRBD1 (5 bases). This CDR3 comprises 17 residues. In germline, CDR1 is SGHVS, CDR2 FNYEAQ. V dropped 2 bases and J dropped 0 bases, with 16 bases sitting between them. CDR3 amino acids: CASSLRWGDRMNTEAFF. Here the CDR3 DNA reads TGTGCCAGCAGCTTAAGGTGGGGGGACCGCATGAACACTGAAGCTTTCTTT.

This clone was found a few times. CDR3 in DNA: TGCGCCAGCAGCCCGGATACTCTAGCCTACGAGCAGTACTTC. Residues: CASSPDTLAYEQYF. The V call is TRBV5-1, the J call TRBJ2-7; D remains ambiguous. CDR1 SGHRS and CDR2 YFSETQ come from the germline V gene. The CDR3 has 14 residues. V was clipped by 4 bases and J by 2 bases, with 13 bases between them.

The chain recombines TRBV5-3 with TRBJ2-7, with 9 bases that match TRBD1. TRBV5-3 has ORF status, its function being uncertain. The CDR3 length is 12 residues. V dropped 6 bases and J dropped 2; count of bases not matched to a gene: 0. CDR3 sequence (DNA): TGTGCCAGAAACAGGGGGCCCTACGAGCAGTACTTC. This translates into CARNRGPYEQYF.

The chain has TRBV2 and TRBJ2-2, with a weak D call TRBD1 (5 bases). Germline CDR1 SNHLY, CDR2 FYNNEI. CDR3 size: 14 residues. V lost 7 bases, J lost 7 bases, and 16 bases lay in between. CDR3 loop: CASMMQGRGGELFF. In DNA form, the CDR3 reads TGTGCCAGCATGATGCAGGGTCGAGGCGGGGAGCTGTTTTTT.

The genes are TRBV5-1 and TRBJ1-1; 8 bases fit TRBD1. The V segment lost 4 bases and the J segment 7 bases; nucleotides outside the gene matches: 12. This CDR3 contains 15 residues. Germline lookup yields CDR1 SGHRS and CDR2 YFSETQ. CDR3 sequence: CASSTGQGLQSEAFF. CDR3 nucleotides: TGCGCCAGCAGCACAGGACAGGGCTTACAGAGTGAAGCTTTCTTT.

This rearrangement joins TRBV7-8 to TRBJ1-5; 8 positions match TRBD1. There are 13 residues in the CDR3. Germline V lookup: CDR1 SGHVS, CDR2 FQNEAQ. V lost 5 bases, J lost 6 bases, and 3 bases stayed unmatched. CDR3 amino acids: CASSHDRGQPQHF. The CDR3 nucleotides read TGTGCCAGCAGCCACGACAGGGGTCAGCCCCAGCATTTT. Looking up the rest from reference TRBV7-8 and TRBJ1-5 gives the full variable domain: GAGVSQSPRYKVAKRGQDVALRCDPISGHVSLFWYQQALGQGPEFLTYFQNEAQLDKSGLPSDRFFAERPEGSVSTLKIQRTQQEDSAVYLCASSHDRGQPQHFGDGTRLSIL.

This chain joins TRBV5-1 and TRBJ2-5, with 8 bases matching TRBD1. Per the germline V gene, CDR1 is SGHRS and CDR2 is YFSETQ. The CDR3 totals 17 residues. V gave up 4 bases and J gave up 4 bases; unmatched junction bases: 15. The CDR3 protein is CASSPASGAGGRETQYF. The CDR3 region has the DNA TGCGCCAGCAGCCCCGCCTCCGGAGCAGGGGGCCGAGAGACCCAGTACTTC.